This record concerns one T cell receptor beta chain sequence. The entry originates in a study of blood T cell repertoires in COVID-19. V was clipped by 5 bases and J by 4 bases, with 9 bases between them. This CDR3 region has 12 residues. CDR1 and CDR2 (germline): SEHNR, FQNEAQ (reference sequence). Original processing notes: Reference gene primer amplification yielded estimated nucleated cell counts. Sequencing was performed with immunoSEQ multiplex PCR; in TCRdb, only in-frame clones are kept and a portion is missing. V, J and clone size were drawn from that table, and D and trimming were deduced from the DNA. The sample comprises 330,000 or so clones, roughly 86% of which are singletons, and around 8.9% rests with the top ten.

V and J are TRBV7-9 and TRBJ2-7, with D hard to call. This receptor was identified in a man between 25 and 39 years old with COVID-19, enrolled during active disease. The sequenced sample consisted of peripheral blood. This chain's CDR3 is CASSPGIYEQYF. The DNA for the CDR3 is TGTGCCAGCAGCCCCGGTATTTACGAGCAGTACTTC. Together with reference TRBV7-9 and TRBJ2-7, the CDR3 gives the full variable domain: DTGVSQNPRHKITKRGQNVTFRCDPISEHNRLYWYRQTLGQGPEFLTYFQNEAQLEKSRLLSDRFSAERPKGSFSTLEIQRTEQGDSAMYLCASSPGIYEQYFGPGTRLTVT.